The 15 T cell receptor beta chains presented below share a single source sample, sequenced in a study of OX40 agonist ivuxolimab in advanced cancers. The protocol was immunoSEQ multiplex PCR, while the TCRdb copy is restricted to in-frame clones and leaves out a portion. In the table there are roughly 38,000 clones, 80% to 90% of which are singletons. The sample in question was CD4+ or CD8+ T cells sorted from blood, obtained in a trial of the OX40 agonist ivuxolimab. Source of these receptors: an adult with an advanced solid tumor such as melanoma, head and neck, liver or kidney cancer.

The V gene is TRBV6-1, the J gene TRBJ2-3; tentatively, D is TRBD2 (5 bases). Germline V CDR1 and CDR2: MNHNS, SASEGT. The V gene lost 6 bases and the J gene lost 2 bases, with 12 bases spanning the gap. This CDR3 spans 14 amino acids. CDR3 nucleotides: TGTGCCAGCAGAAGCGGACGCATCACAGATACGCAGTATTTT. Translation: CASRSGRITDTQYF.

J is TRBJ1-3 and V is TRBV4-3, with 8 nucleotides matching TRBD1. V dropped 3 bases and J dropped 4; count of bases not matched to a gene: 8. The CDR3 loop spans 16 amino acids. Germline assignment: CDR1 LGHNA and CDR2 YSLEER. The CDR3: CASSQSDRAWGNTIYF. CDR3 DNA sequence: TGCGCCAGCAGCCAGTCGGACAGGGCATGGGGAAACACCATATATTTT.

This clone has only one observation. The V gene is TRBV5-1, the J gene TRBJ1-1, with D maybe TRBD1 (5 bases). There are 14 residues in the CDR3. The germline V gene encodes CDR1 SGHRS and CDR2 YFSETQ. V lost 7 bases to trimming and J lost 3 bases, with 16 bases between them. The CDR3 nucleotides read TGCGCCAGCGCGGGACTCTCGGAGGACACTGAAGCTTTCTTT. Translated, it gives CASAGLSEDTEAFF.

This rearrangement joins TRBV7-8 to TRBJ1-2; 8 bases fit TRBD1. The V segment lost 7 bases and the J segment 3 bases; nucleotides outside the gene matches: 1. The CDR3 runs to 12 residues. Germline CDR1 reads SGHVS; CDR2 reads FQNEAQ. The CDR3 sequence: CASKGQDYGYTF. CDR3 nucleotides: TGTGCCAGCAAGGGACAGGACTATGGCTACACCTTC.

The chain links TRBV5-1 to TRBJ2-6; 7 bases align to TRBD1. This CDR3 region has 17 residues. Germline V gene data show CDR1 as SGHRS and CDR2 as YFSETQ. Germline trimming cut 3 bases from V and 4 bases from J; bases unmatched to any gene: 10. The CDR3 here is CASSWDSPPAGANVLTF. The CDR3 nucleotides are TGCGCCAGCAGCTGGGACAGTCCCCCCGCCGGGGCCAACGTCCTGACTTTC. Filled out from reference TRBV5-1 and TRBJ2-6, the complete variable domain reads KAGVTQTPRYLIKTRGQQVTLSCSPISGHRSVSWYQQTPGQGLQFLFEYFSETQRNKGNFPGRFSGRQFSNSRSEMNVSTLELGDSALYLCASSWDSPPAGANVLTFGAGSRLTVL.

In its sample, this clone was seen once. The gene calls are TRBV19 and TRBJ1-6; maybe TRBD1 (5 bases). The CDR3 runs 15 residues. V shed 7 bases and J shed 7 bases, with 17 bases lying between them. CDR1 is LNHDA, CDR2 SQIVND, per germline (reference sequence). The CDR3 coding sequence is TGTGCCAGTACCGCCGCGTCCCGGGGGAATTCACCCCTCCACTTT. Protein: CASTAASRGNSPLHF. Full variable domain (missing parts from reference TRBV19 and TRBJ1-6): DGGITQSPKYLFRKEGQNVTLSCEQNLNHDAMYWYRQDPGQGLRLIYYSQIVNDFQKGDIAEGYSVSREKKESFPLTVTSAQKNPTAFYLCASTAASRGNSPLHFGNGTRLTVT.

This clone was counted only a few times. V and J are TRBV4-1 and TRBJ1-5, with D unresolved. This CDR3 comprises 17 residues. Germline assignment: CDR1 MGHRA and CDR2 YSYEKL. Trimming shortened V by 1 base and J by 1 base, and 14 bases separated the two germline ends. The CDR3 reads CASSQVDMGFSNQPQHF. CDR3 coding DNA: TGCGCCAGCAGCCAAGTAGACATGGGGTTCAGCAATCAGCCCCAGCATTTT.

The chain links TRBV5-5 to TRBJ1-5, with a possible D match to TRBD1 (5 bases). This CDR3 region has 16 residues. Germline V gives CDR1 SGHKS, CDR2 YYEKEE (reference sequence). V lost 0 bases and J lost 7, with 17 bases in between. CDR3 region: CASSLEGQRGRQPQHF. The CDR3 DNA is TGTGCCAGCAGCTTGGAAGGCCAGAGGGGAAGACAGCCCCAGCATTTT.

In DNA form, the CDR3 reads TGTGCCAGCAGCCTACTCCTGGGCAGGGGAAATCAGCCCCAGCATTTT. Its protein product is CASSLLLGRGNQPQHF. This sequence joins TRBV11-3 and TRBJ1-5, with D tentatively TRBD1 (6 bases). This CDR3 spans 16 amino acids. CDR1 is SGHNT, CDR2 YENEEA, per germline. V lost 5 bases, J lost 4 bases, and 18 bases lay in between. The full variable domain, completed using reference TRBV11-3 and TRBJ1-5, is EAGVVQSPRYKIIEKKQPVAFWCNPISGHNTLYWYLQNLGQGPELLIRYENEEAVDDSQLPKDRFSAERLKGVDSTLKIQPAELGDSAVYLCASSLLLGRGNQPQHFGDGTRLSIL.

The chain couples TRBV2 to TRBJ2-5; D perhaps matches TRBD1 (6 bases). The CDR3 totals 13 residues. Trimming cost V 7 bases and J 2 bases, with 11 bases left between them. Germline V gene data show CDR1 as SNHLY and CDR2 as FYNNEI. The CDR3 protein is CASKRTVQETQYF. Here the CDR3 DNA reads TGTGCCAGCAAACGGACAGTTCAAGAGACCCAGTACTTC.

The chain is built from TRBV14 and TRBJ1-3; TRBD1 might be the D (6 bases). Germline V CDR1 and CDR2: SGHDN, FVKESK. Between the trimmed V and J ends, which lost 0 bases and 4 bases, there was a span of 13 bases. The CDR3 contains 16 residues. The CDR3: CASSQDHRGPGNTIYF. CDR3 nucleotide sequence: TGTGCCAGCAGCCAAGATCATCGGGGGCCGGGAAACACCATATATTTT.

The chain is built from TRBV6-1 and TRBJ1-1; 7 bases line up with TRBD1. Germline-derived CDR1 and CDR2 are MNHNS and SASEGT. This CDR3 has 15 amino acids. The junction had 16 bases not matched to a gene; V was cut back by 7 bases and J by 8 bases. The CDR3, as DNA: TGTGCCAGCATTCCAGGTAGGTTAGGGGGCTTCGAAGCTTTCTTT. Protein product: CASIPGRLGGFEAFF.

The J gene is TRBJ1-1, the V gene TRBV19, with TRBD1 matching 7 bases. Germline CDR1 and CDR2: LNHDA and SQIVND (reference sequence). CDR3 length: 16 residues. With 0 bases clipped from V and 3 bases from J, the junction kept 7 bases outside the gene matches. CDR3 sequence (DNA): TGTGCCAGTAGTATAGATGGGGGTAGGGGGCACACTGAAGCTTTCTTT. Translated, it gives CASSIDGGRGHTEAFF. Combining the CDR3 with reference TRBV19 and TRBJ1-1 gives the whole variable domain DGGITQSPKYLFRKEGQNVTLSCEQNLNHDAMYWYRQDPGQGLRLIYYSQIVNDFQKGDIAEGYSVSREKKESFPLTVTSAQKNPTAFYLCASSIDGGRGHTEAFFGQGTRLTVV.

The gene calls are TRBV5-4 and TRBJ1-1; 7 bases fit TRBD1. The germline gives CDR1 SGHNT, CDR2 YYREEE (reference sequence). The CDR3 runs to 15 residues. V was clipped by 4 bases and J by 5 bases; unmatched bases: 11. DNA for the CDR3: TGTGCCAGCAGCGTCTACAGGGGAGTTGGGACTGAAGCTTTCTTT. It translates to CASSVYRGVGTEAFF.

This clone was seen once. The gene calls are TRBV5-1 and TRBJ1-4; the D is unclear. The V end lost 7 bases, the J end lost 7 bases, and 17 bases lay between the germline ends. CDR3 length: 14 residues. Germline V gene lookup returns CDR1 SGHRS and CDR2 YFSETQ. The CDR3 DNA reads TGCGCCAGCGCACCGGACCCAAGGAGTGAAAAACTGTTTTTT. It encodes CASAPDPRSEKLFF.